One and the same sample provided the 9 T cell receptor beta chains below, sequenced in a study of T cells after yellow fever vaccination. TCRdb redid the calling of the 5' RACE reads with MiXCR, one entry per CDR3 protein. This sample has 500,000 to 650,000 distinct CDR3 sequences, with about 14% found just once. The sequences come from PBMCs, collected on the day of the yellow fever booster vaccination. All receptors derive from a man between 25 and 39 years old who received the YFV17D yellow fever vaccine.

There are a few counts of this clonotype. The gene calls are TRBV10-3 and TRBJ2-7; 7 bases are a match to TRBD1. The CDR3 has 15 amino acids. The germline V gene encodes CDR1 ENHRY and CDR2 SYGVKD. V lost 6 bases to trimming and J lost 0 bases; unmatched junction nucleotides: 8. Written as DNA, the CDR3 is TGTGCCATCAGCGATAAAACAGGGGACTCCTACGAGCAGTACTTC. Its translation: CAISDKTGDSYEQYF.

This chain uses TRBV20-1 with TRBJ2-7, with no clear D. Per the germline V gene, CDR1 is DFQATT and CDR2 is SNEGSKA (reference sequence). The CDR3 runs to 14 residues. V lost 6 bases, J lost 3 bases, and 18 bases lay in between. The chain's CDR3 is CSAPGSSPLYEQYF. The CDR3 region has the DNA TGCAGTGCCCCAGGTTCTAGTCCCCTCTACGAGCAGTACTTC.

V and J are TRBV2 and TRBJ2-3; weak D call: TRBD2 (6 bases). The V end lost 8 bases, the J end lost 4 bases, and 22 bases lay between the germline ends. Germline CDR1 and CDR2: SNHLY and FYNNEI. The CDR3 has 16 amino acids. For the CDR3, the DNA is TGTGCCAGCTTCCTCTCCACCGGGAGAGGCGCAGATACGCAGTATTTT. Residues: CASFLSTGRGADTQYF.

This clonotype has at least ten counts. The J gene is TRBJ2-1, the V gene TRBV12-3 or TRBV12-4; D may match TRBD1 or TRBD2 (5 bases each). Trimming removed 0 bases at V and 12 bases at J, with 12 bases between. This CDR3 is 13 amino acids long. The CDR3: CASSLADFGGQFF. CDR3 sequence (DNA): TGTGCCAGCAGTTTAGCGGACTTTGGGGGGCAGTTCTTC.

The chain carries TRBV12-3 or TRBV12-4 and TRBJ2-7; 12 bases fit TRBD2. J lost 3 bases, V lost 5 bases, and 5 bases had no gene match. The CDR3 totals 15 residues. CDR3: CASSTGLAGLYEQYF. CDR3 in DNA: TGTGCCAGCAGTACGGGACTAGCGGGCCTCTACGAGCAGTACTTC.

The chain employs TRBV29-1 and TRBJ2-7, with TRBD1 matching over 9 bases. After removal of 6 bases from V and 1 base from J, the junction contained 7 bases not matched to a gene. Germline V CDR1 and CDR2: SQVTM, ANQGSEA. The CDR3 is 14 residues long. CDR3 nucleotides: TGCAGCGTAGGCCGGGACAGGGTATCCTACGAGCAGTACTTC. It codes for CSVGRDRVSYEQYF.

About this clonotype: At one end, the junction sequence differs from germline, possibly due to a read error. CDR3 loop: CCARPLTSGDYNEQFF. In nucleotides, the CDR3 is TGCTGTGCTAGACCCCTGACTAGCGGGGACTACAATGAGCAGTTCTTC. The chain carries TRBV20-1 and TRBJ2-1; 11 nucleotides line up with TRBD2. The CDR3 sequence is 16 residues long. Germline-derived CDR1 and CDR2 are DFQATT and SNEGSKA (reference sequence).

This clonotype turned up a few times. V gene TRBV29-1 combines with J gene TRBJ2-7, with a possible D match to TRBD1 (6 bases). Trimming cost V 7 bases and J 3 bases, with 16 bases left between them. This CDR3 region has 13 residues. CDR1 and CDR2 (germline): SQVTM, ANQGSEA. DNA for the CDR3: TGCAGCGCCGCTTGGGACACCCGCTACGAGCAGTACTTC. Translated: CSAAWDTRYEQYF.

The sample holds a few counts of this clonotype. This chain joins TRBV15 and TRBJ2-7; 7 bases are shared with TRBD2. The CDR3 runs 15 residues. Germline V gene lookup returns CDR1 LNHNV and CDR2 YYDKDF (reference sequence). V dropped 1 base and J dropped 5; count of bases not matched to a gene: 8. In nucleotides, the CDR3 is TGTGCCACCAGCAGAGCGGGGGGACTCAACGACGAGCAGTACTTC. Its translation is CATSRAGGLNDEQYF.